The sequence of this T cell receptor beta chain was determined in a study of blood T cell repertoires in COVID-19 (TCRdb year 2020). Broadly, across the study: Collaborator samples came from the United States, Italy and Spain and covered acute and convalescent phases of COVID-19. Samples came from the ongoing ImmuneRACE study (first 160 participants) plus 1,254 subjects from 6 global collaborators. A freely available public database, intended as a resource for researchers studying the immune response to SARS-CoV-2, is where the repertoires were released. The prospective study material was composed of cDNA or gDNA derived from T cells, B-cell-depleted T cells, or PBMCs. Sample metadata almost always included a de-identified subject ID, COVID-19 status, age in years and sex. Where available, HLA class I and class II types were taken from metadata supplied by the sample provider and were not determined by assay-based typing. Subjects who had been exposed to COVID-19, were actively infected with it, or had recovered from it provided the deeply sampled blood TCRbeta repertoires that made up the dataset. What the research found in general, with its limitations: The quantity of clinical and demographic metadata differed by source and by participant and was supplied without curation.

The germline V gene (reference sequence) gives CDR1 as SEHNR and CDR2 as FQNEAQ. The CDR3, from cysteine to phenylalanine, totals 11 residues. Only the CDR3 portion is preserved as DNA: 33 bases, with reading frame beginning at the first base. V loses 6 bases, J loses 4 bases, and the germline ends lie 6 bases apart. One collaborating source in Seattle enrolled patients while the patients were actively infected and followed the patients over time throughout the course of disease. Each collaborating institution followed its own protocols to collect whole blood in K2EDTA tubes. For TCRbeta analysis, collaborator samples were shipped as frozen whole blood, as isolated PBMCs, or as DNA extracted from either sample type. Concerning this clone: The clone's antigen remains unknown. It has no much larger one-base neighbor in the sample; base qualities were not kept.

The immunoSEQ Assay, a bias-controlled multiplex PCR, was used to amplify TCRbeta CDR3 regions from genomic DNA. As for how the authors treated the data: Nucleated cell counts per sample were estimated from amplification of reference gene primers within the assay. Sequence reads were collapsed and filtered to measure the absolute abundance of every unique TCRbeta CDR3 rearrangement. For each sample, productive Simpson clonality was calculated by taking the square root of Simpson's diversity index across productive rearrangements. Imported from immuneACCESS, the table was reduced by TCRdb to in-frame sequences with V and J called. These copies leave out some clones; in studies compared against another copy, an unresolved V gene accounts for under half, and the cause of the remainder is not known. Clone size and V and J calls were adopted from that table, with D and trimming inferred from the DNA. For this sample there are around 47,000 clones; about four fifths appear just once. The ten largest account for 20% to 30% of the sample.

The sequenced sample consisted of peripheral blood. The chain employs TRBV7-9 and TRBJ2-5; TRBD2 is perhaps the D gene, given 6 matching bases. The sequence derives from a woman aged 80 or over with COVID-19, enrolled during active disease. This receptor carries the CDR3 CASSSGETQYF. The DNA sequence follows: TGTGCCAGCAGTAGCGGAGAGACCCAGTACTTC.